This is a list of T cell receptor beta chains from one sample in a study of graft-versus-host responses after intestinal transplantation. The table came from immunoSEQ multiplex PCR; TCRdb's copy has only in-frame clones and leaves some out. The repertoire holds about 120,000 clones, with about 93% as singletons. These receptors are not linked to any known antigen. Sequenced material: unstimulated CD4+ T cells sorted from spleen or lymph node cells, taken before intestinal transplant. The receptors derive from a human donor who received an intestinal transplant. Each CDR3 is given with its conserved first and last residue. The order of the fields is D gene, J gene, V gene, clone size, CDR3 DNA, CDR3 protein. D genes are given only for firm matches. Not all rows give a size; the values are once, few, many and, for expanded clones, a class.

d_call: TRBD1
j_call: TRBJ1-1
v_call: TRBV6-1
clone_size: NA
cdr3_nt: TGTGCCAGCAGTGGACAGGGCAAGCGGAACACTGAAGCTTTCTTT
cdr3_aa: CASSGQGKRNTEAFF

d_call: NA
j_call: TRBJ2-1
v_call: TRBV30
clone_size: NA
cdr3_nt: TGTGCCTGGAGTCGCGGTAGCTCCTACAATGAGCAGTTCTTC
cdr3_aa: CAWSRGSSYNEQFF

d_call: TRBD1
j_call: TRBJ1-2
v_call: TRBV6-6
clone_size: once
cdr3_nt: TGTGCCAGCAGTTACCGGGACAGGGGAAAGGGAGGCTACACCTTC
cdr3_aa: CASSYRDRGKGGYTF

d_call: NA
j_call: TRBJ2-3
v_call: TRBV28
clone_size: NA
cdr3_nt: TGTGCCAGCAGCCCTTGGGCGGGCGAGGATACGCAGTATTTT
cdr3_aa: CASSPWAGEDTQYF

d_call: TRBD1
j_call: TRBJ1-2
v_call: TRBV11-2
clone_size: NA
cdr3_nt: TGTGCCAGCGGGACAGGGACTGTCCTATGGGGCTACACCTTC
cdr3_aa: CASGTGTVLWGYTF

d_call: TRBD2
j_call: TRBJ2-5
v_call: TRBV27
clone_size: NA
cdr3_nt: TGTGCCAGCAGACCTAGCGGGAGGTCAGAGACCCAGTACTTC
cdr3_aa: CASRPSGRSETQYF

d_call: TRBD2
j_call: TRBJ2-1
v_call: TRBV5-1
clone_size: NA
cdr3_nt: TGCGCCAGCCAGAACTTAGCGGGAGTCCATGAGCAGTTCTTC
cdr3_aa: CASQNLAGVHEQFF

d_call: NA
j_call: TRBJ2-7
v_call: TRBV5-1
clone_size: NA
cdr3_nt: TGCGCCAGCAGCTTGGAGGGCAGGGTAAGCTACGAGCAGTACTTC
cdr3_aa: CASSLEGRVSYEQYF

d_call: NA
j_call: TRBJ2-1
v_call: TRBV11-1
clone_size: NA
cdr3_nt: TGTGCCAGCGGCCCTAGCGCCGCCGTATTGGAGCAGTTCTTC
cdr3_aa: CASGPSAAVLEQFF

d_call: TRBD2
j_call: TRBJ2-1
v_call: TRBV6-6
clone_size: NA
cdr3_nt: TGTGCCAGCAGTTATTTAGCGGGAGAATCCTACAATGAGCAGTTCTTC
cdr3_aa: CASSYLAGESYNEQFF

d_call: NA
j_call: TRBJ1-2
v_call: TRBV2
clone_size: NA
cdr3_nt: TGTGCCAGCAGTGAAATAGGTAGAGATGTGGGCTACACCTTC
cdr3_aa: CASSEIGRDVGYTF

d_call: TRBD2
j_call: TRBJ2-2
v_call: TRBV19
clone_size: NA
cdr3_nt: TGTGCCAGTAGCAGTAGGACTAGCGGGACCAACACCGGGGAGCTGTTTTTT
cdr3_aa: CASSSRTSGTNTGELFF

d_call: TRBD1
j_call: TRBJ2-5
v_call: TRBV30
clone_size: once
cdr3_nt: TGTGCCTGGAGTGTAGGGACAGGGGGCGGATGGGGCAAAGAGACCCAGTACTTC
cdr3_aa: CAWSVGTGGGWGKETQYF

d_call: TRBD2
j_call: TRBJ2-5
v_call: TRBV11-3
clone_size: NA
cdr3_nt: TGTGCCAGCAGCTTAACCCCCGGCGGTAGCGGGAGCGAAGGGACCCAGTACTTC
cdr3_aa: CASSLTPGGSGSEGTQYF

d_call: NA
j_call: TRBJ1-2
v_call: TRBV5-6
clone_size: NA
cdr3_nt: TGTGCCAGCCGTAAAGAGGGCAGGGACTATGGCTACACCTTC
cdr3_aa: CASRKEGRDYGYTF

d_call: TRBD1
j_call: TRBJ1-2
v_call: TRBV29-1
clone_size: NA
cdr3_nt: TGCAGCGTGACAGGGGCTAACTATGGCTACACCTTC
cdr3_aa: CSVTGANYGYTF

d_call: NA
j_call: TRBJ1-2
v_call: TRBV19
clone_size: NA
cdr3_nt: TGTGCCAGTAGTAGAGGTCTTTGGAAGGACTATGGCTACACCTTC
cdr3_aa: CASSRGLWKDYGYTF

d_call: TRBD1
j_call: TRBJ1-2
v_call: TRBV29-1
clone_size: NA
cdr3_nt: TGCAGCGTAGACTCCGGGACAGGGGCTAACTATGGCTACACCTTC
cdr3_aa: CSVDSGTGANYGYTF

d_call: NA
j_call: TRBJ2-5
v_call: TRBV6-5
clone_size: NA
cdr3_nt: TGTGCCAGCAGTTACTCGAGGGGAGGAGGGACCCAGTACTTC
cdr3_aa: CASSYSRGGGTQYF

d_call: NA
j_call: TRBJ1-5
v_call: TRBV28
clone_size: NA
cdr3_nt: TGTGCCAGCACCTCGGCTAGAGTAGGATTCAATCAGCCCCAGCATTTT
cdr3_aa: CASTSARVGFNQPQHF

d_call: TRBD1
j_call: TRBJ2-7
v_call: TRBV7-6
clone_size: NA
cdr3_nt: TGTGCCAGCAGCTTAGGTCTCGGACAGGGCTACGAGCAGTACTTC
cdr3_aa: CASSLGLGQGYEQYF

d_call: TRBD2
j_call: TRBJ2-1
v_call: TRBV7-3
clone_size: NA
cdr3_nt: TGTGCCAGCAGGATAGCGGGAGGGCCCATGAATGAGCAGTTCTTC
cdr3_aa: CASRIAGGPMNEQFF

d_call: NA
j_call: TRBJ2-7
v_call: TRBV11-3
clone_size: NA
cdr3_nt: TGTGCCAGCAGCTTAGGAGAAACCCCCAGGGGCGAGCAGTACTTC
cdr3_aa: CASSLGETPRGEQYF

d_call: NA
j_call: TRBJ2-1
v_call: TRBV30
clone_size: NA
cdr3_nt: TGTGCCTGGACCCCCGGGCTGGGCGAGCAGTTCTTC
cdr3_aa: CAWTPGLGEQFF

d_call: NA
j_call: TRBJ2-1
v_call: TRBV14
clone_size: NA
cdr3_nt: TGTGCCAGCAGCCGTGGTGGCGGAGGATACAATGAGCAGTTCTTC
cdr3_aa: CASSRGGGGYNEQFF

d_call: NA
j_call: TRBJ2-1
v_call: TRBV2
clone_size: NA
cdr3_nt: TGTGCCATCGCGCTAGGAGGTTACAATGAGCAGTTCTTC
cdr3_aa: CAIALGGYNEQFF

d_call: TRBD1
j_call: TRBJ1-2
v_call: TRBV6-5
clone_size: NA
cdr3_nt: TGTGCCAGCAGTTACTCCAGGACAGGGGACGGTGATGGCTACACCTTC
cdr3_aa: CASSYSRTGDGDGYTF

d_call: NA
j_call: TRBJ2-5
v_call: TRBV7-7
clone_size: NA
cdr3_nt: TGTGCTAGCAGCTCCGACTATAGGGAGACCCAGTACTTC
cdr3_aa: CASSSDYRETQYF

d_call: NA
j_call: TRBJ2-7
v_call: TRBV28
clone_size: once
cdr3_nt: TGTGCCAGCAGTTTGGACCAAGGTGGGTACGAGCAGTACTTC
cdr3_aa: CASSLDQGGYEQYF